One sample yielded the 25 T cell receptor beta chains listed below, sequenced in a study of metastatic and nonmetastatic thyroid tumors. MiXCR re-clonotyped the PCR reads for TCRdb. The table includes roughly 3,900 clones, around a third detected once. All patients were treatment-naive before thyroid surgery. The sequenced material came from tumor tissue. The receptors were sampled from a female donor with papillary thyroid cancer or a benign thyroid nodule (not recorded which). Some clones in this sample may be carry-over from other donors' samples.

The V call is TRBV6-1, the J call TRBJ1-1, with D tentatively TRBD1 (6 bases). The CDR3 spans 15 residues. V gave up 6 bases and J gave up 5 bases, with 19 bases separating them. Germline lookup yields CDR1 MNHNS and CDR2 SASEGT. CDR3 loop: CASRLSQGSRTEAFF. CDR3 DNA: TGTGCCAGCAGACTGTCACAGGGAAGCCGGACTGAAGCTTTCTTT.

The CDR3, as DNA: TGTGCCAGCAACCCTCCGGGCCCCTGGGCCTACGAGCAGTACTTC. Its protein is CASNPPGPWAYEQYF. The chain has TRBV2 and TRBJ2-7; D is undetermined. Trimming removed 7 bases at V and 2 bases at J, with 18 bases between. The CDR3 totals 15 residues. CDR1 is SNHLY, CDR2 FYNNEI, per germline.

The V call is TRBV27, the J call TRBJ2-7, with 10 bases aligning to TRBD2. In germline, CDR1 is MNHEY, CDR2 SMNVEV (reference sequence). The CDR3 has 16 residues. J gave up 0 bases and V 6 bases, and 8 bases lay outside the gene matches. The DNA for the CDR3 is TGTGCCAGCAGACAGGCGGCTAGCGGGAGCTCCTACGAGCAGTACTTC. It is translated as CASRQAASGSSYEQYF.

The gene calls are TRBV10-3 and TRBJ1-3; D perhaps matches TRBD1 (5 bases). CDR1 is ENHRY and CDR2 is SYGVKD in the germline V gene. Deletions cut 6 bases from V and 2 bases from J, with 11 bases between. This CDR3 is 14 amino acids long. The CDR3 DNA reads TGTGCCATCAGCGAGGCGGGGGCTGGAAACACCATATATTTT. This encodes CAISEAGAGNTIYF.

This clone has only a few counts. This chain uses TRBV12-3 or TRBV12-4 with TRBJ1-6; D is unclear. Trimming took off 1 base at V and 7 bases at J, with 8 bases between the two ends. The CDR3 runs 14 residues. CDR3 sequence: CASSLEGLNSPLHF. In DNA, the CDR3 is TGTGCCAGCAGTTTAGAGGGTCTGAATTCACCCCTCCACTTT.

The CDR3 reads CASSELAFGPYEQYF. DNA for the CDR3: TGTGCCAGCAGTGAACTGGCCTTTGGTCCCTACGAGCAGTACTTC. This chain uses TRBV2 with TRBJ2-7; no firm D call. Deletions cut 2 bases from V and 2 bases from J, with 13 bases between. The CDR3 covers 15 residues. The germline V gene has CDR1 SNHLY and CDR2 FYNNEI.

In its sample, this clone was seen a few times. This rearrangement joins TRBV27 to TRBJ1-3, with D maybe TRBD1 (5 bases). Germline lookup yields CDR1 MNHEY and CDR2 SMNVEV (reference sequence). The V end was cut by 6 bases, the J end by 0 bases, with 12 bases between. The CDR3 extends over 15 amino acids. CDR3 protein: CASSPGGFSGNTIYF. The DNA of the CDR3 is TGTGCCAGCAGCCCGGGGGGATTCTCTGGAAACACCATATATTTT.

CDR3 DNA sequence: TGTGCCAGCAGTTTACAATCTTATTCACCCCTCCACTTT. This encodes CASSLQSYSPLHF. The genes are TRBV27 and TRBJ1-6; D call uncertain. V dropped 2 bases and J dropped 8 bases, with 7 bases sitting between them. Per the germline V gene, CDR1 is MNHEY and CDR2 is SMNVEV (reference sequence). The CDR3 runs 13 residues.

This clone came up many times. The rearrangement uses TRBV28 and TRBJ2-2; 12 bases are shared with TRBD1. J gave up 7 bases and V 5 bases, and 8 bases lay outside the gene matches. The germline V gene encodes CDR1 MDHEN and CDR2 SYDVKM. The CDR3 is 16 amino acids. For the CDR3, the DNA is TGTGCCAGCAGTCCACCGGGACAGGGGGCTGTCGGGGAGCTGTTTTTT. Translated, it gives CASSPPGQGAVGELFF.

The chain uses TRBV20-1 and TRBJ1-5; D call uncertain. This CDR3 has 16 residues. V lost 0 bases and J lost 2, with 14 bases in between. The germline CDR1 and CDR2 sequences are DFQATT and SNEGSKA (reference sequence). DNA of the CDR3: TGCAGTGCTAGAGATATTGAGGGCGCGGGCAATCAGCCCCAGCATTTT. This sequence encodes CSARDIEGAGNQPQHF.

The V and J genes are TRBV5-1 and TRBJ2-3; 14 bases map to TRBD2. The V gene's germline CDR1 is SGHRS and CDR2 YFSETQ. The V segment lost 4 bases and the J segment 6 bases; nucleotides outside the gene matches: 7. The CDR3 spans 16 residues. CDR3 loop: CASSNMGLAGVDTQYF. CDR3 nucleotide sequence: TGCGCCAGCAGCAATATGGGACTAGCGGGAGTTGATACGCAGTATTTT.

The chain uses TRBV28 and TRBJ1-6; TRBD1 aligns across 9 bases. The CDR3 is 16 amino acids. Looked up from germline, CDR1 is MDHEN and CDR2 is SYDVKM. V lost 5 bases, J lost 4 bases, and 6 bases stayed unmatched. CDR3 amino acids: CASSRTGGQYNSPLHF. CDR3 in DNA: TGTGCCAGCAGTAGAACAGGGGGCCAATATAATTCACCCCTCCACTTT.

This chain links TRBV7-3 with TRBJ2-3; 10 nucleotides agree with TRBD2. V gave up 3 bases and J gave up 2 bases; unmatched junction bases: 5. This CDR3 has 16 amino acids. Germline V gene sequence: CDR1 SGHTA, CDR2 FQGTGA. CDR3 coding DNA: TGTGCCAGCAGCTTGTCTAGCGGGAGTTTCACAGATACGCAGTATTTT. Encoded protein: CASSLSSGSFTDTQYF.

A few counts support this clone. The rearrangement links TRBV6-1 to TRBJ1-5, with a possible D match to TRBD1 (6 bases). V was pared by 6 bases and J by 5 bases, with 17 bases between. The CDR3 is 15 residues long. Germline assignment: CDR1 MNHNS and CDR2 SASEGT. This chain's CDR3 is CASSRLAAGDQPQHF. CDR3 DNA sequence: TGTGCCAGCAGCCGTTTAGCGGCAGGGGATCAGCCCCAGCATTTT.

The rearrangement links TRBV6-2 or TRBV6-3 to TRBJ2-3; tentatively, D is TRBD1 (6 bases). Trimming left V 5 bases short and J 3 bases short, with 15 bases between. Germline V gene data show CDR1 as MNHEY and CDR2 as SVGEGT. The CDR3 length is 15 residues. Here the CDR3 DNA reads TGTGCCAGCAGTGAGGGGGAAGGCACGACAGATACGCAGTATTTT. The encoded protein is CASSEGEGTTDTQYF.

In this sample, this clone turned up a few times. The V call is TRBV12-3 or TRBV12-4, the J call TRBJ2-5, with 7 bases identical to TRBD1. Trimming at V came to 6 bases and at J to 1 base, leaving 2 bases not matched to a gene. The CDR3 is 13 amino acids. DNA for the CDR3: TGTGCCAGCAGAGGACAGGCCCAAGAGACCCAGTACTTC. Its protein product is CASRGQAQETQYF.

V and J are TRBV6-1 and TRBJ2-7; perhaps TRBD1 as D (6 bases). Deletions cut 6 bases from V and 5 bases from J, with 23 bases between. The germline gives CDR1 MNHNS, CDR2 SASEGT. The CDR3 loop spans 16 amino acids. CDR3 amino acids: CASSPRTARTVDEQYF. The CDR3 nucleotides read TGTGCCAGCAGCCCAAGGACAGCGCGAACCGTTGACGAGCAGTACTTC.

The chain recombines TRBV5-1 with TRBJ1-2; 8 bases map to TRBD1. CDR1 and CDR2 from the germline V gene are SGHRS and YFSETQ. Germline trimming cut 6 bases from V and 2 bases from J; bases unmatched to any gene: 12. The CDR3 is made up of 16 amino acids. The CDR3 DNA reads as TGCGCCAGCACCGTCGGACAGGGATTCGGGAACTATGGCTACACCTTC. As protein: CASTVGQGFGNYGYTF.

This chain connects TRBV20-1 to TRBJ2-7; TRBD2 matches 7 bases. The V gene's germline CDR1 is DFQATT and CDR2 SNEGSKA (reference sequence). The CDR3 is 13 amino acids. The V segment lost 3 bases and the J segment 0 bases; nucleotides outside the gene matches: 2. The CDR3: CSASGGSSYEQYF. For the CDR3, the DNA is TGCAGTGCTAGCGGCGGGAGCTCCTACGAGCAGTACTTC.

The chain is built from TRBV28 and TRBJ2-3; TRBD2 aligns across 9 bases. The CDR3 contains 16 residues. The germline V gene encodes CDR1 MDHEN and CDR2 SYDVKM. J lost 10 bases, V lost 4 bases, and 15 bases had no gene match. The CDR3 protein is CASSSPISGGVGPQYF. The CDR3 nucleotides read TGTGCCAGCAGTTCCCCCATTAGCGGGGGTGTCGGGCCGCAGTATTTT.

The chain is built from TRBV11-3 and TRBJ2-1; TRBD2 agrees at 11 bases. CDR1 is SGHNT, CDR2 YENEEA, per germline. This CDR3 has 14 amino acids. V lost 5 bases and J lost 9; bases outside the gene matches: 6. The CDR3 protein is CASSPPGTSGEQFF. CDR3 sequence (DNA): TGTGCCAGCAGCCCTCCCGGGACTAGCGGTGAGCAGTTCTTC.

This clone has more than one count but fewer than ten. CDR3 DNA sequence: TGTGCCAGTAGTATAGGGGGAGACTACGAGCAGTACTTC. Translation: CASSIGGDYEQYF. The chain carries TRBV19 and TRBJ2-7, with D possibly being TRBD2 (5 bases). The V and J ends lost 1 base and 3 bases respectively, with 7 bases between them. Germline assignment: CDR1 LNHDA and CDR2 SQIVND (reference sequence). The CDR3 consists of 13 residues.

The V and J genes are TRBV20-1 and TRBJ1-5, with D perhaps matching TRBD1 (5 bases). This CDR3 comprises 16 residues. Germline CDR1 is DFQATT and CDR2 is SNEGSKA (reference sequence). Between the trimmed V and J ends, which lost 0 bases and 7 bases, there was a span of 19 bases. In DNA form, the CDR3 reads TGCAGTGCTAGAGATCGCATGGCAGGGATTGAACAGCCCCAGCATTTT. It yields the protein CSARDRMAGIEQPQHF.

The chain links TRBV7-3 to TRBJ2-7; the match to TRBD2 covers 10 bases. The CDR3 contains 15 residues. Trimming removed 1 base from V and 1 base from J; junction bases left unmatched: 1. The V gene's germline CDR1 is SGHTA and CDR2 FQGTGA. For the CDR3, the DNA is TGTGCCAGCAGCTTAAAAGCGGGAGGGTCCTACGAGCAGTACTTC. Its translation is CASSLKAGGSYEQYF.

This rearrangement joins TRBV19 to TRBJ1-5, with D perhaps TRBD1 (6 bases). This CDR3 is built from 15 residues. The V end was cut by 9 bases, the J end by 1 base, with 16 bases between. Looked up from germline, CDR1 is LNHDA and CDR2 is SQIVND (reference sequence). CDR3 region: CASDRAGGSNQPQHF. CDR3 coding DNA: TGTGCCAGCGATCGGGCGGGGGGCAGCAATCAGCCCCAGCATTTT.